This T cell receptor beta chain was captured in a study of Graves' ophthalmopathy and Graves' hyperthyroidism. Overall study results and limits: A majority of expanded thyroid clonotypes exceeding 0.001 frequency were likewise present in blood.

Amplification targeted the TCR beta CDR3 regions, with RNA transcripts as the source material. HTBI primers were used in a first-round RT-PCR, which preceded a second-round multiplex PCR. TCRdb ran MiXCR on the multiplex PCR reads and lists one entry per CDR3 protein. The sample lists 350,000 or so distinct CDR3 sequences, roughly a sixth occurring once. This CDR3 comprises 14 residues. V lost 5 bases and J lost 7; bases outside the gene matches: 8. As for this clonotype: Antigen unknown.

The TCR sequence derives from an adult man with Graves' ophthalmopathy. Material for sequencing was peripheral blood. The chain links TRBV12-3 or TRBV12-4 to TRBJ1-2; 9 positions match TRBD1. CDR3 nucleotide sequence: TGTGCCAGCAGTATACAAGGGACAGGGTTTGGCTACACCTTC. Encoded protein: CASSIQGTGFGYTF.